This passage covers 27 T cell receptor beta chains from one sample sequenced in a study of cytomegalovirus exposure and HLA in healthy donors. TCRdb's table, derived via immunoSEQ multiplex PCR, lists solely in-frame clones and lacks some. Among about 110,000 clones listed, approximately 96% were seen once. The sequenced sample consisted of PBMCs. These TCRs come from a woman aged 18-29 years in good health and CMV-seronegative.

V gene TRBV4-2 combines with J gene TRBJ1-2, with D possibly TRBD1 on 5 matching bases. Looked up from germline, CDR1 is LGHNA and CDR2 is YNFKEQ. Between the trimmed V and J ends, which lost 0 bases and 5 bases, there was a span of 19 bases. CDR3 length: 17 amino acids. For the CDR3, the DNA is TGTGCCAGCAGCCAAGAGGAACGGCAGGGAATCCTGTATGGCTACACCTTC. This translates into CASSQEERQGILYGYTF.

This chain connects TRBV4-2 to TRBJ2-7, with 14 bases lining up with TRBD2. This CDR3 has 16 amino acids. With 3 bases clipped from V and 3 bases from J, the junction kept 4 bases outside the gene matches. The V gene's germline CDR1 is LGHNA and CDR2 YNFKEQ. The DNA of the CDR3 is TGTGCCAGCAGCCACCGGGGACTAGCGGGGGACTACGAGCAGTACTTC. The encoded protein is CASSHRGLAGDYEQYF.

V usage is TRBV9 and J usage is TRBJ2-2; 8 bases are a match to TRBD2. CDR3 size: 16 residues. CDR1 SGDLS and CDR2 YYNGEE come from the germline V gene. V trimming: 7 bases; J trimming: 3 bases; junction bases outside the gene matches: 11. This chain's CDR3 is CASHSGGVADTGELFF. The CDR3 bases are TGTGCCAGCCATTCCGGGGGGGTAGCGGACACCGGGGAGCTGTTTTTT.

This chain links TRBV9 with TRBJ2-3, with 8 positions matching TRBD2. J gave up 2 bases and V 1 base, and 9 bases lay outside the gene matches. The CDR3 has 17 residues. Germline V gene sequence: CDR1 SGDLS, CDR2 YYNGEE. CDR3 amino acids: CASSVSNGGDFTDTQYF. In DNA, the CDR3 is TGTGCCAGCAGCGTATCTAACGGGGGGGACTTCACAGATACGCAGTATTTT.

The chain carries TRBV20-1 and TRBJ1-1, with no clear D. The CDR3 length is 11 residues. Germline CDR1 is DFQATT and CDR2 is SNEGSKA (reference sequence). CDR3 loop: CRGSLNTEAFF. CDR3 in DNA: TGCAGGGGGAGCCTGAACACTGAAGCTTTCTTT.

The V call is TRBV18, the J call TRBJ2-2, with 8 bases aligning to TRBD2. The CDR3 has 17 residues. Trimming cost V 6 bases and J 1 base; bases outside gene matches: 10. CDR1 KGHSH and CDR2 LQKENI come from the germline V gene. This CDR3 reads CASSRARSGGNTGELFF. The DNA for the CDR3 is TGTGCCAGCTCCCGCGCTAGGAGCGGGGGGAACACCGGGGAGCTGTTTTTT.

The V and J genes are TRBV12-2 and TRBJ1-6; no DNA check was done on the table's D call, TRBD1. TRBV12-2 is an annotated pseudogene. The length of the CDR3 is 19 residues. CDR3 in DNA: TGTGCAAGTCGCTTCCAAAGGGTGACAGGGTTCAGCCCTGATTCACCCCTCCACTTT. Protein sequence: CASRFQRVTGFSPDSPLHF.

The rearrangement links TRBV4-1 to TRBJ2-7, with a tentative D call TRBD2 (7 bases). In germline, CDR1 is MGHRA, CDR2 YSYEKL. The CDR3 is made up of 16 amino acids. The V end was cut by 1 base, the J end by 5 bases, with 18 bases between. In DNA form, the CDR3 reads TGCGCCAGCAGCCAAGCTGGCGGGGGCCCGCTTCACGAGCAGTACTTC. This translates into CASSQAGGGPLHEQYF.

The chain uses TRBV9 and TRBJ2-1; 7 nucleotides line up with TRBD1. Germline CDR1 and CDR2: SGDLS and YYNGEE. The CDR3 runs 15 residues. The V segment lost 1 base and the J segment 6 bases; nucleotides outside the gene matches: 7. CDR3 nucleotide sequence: TGTGCCAGCAGCGTACACAGGGGAAATTTCAATGAGCAGTTCTTC. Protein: CASSVHRGNFNEQFF.

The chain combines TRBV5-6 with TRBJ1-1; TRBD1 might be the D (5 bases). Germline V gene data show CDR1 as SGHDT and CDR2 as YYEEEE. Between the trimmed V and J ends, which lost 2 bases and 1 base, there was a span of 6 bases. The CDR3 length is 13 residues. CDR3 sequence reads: CASSFTGNTEAFF. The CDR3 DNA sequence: TGTGCCAGCAGCTTCACAGGGAACACTGAAGCTTTCTTT.

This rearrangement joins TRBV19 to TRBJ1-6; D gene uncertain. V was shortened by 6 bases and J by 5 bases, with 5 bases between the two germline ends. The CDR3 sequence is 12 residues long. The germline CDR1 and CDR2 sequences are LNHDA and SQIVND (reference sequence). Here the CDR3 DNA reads TGTGCCAGTAGACAGAATAATTCACCCCTCCACTTT. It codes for CASRQNNSPLHF.

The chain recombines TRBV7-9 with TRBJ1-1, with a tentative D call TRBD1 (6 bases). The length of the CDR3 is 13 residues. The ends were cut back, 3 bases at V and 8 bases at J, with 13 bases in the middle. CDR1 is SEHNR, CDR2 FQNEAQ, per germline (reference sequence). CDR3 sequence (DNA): TGTGCCAGCAGCTTGGTGGGGGCCGGAGAAGCTTTCTTT. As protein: CASSLVGAGEAFF. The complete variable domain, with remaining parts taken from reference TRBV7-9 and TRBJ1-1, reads DTGVSQNPRHKITKRGQNVTFRCDPISEHNRLYWYRQTLGQGPEFLTYFQNEAQLEKSRLLSDRFSAERPKGSFSTLEIQRTEQGDSAMYLCASSLVGAGEAFFGQGTRLTVV.

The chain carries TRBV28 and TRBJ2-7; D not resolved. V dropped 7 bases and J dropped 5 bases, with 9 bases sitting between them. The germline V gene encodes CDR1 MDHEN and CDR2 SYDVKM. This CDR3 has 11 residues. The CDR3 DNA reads TGTGCCAGCACCCCCCTCCACGAGCAGTACTTC. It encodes CASTPLHEQYF.

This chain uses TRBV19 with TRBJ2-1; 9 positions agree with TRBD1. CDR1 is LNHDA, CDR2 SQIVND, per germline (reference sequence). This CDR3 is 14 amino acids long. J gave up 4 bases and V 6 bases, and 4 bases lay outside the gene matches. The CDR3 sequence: CASSRDRVYNEQFF. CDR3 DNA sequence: TGTGCCAGTAGCCGGGACAGGGTATACAATGAGCAGTTCTTC.

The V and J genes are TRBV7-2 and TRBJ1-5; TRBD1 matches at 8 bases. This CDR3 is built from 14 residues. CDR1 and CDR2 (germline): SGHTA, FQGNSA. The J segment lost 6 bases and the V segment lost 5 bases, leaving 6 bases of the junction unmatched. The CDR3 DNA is TGTGCCAGCAGCCTCGGACAGGGAGGTCAGCCCCAGCATTTT. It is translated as CASSLGQGGQPQHF.

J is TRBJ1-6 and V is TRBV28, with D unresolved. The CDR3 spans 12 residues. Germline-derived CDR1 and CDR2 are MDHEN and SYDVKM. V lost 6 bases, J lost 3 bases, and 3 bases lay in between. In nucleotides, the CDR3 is TGTGCCAGCAGGTACTATAATTCACCCCTCCACTTT. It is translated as CASRYYNSPLHF.

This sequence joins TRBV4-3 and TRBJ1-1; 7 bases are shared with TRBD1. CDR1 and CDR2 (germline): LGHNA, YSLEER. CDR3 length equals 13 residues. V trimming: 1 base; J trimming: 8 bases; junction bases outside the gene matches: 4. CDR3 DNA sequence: TGCGCCAGCAGCCAAGGAGACAGGGCCGAAGCTTTCTTT. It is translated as CASSQGDRAEAFF.

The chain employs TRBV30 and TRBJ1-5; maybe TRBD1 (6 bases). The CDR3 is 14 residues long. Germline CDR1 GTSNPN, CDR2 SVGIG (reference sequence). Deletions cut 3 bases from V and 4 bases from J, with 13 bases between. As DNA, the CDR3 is TGTGCCTGGAGGCCGGAGGGGGGGAATCAGCCCCAGCATTTT. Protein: CAWRPEGGNQPQHF.

Here the CDR3 reads CASSFSPLGGDTQYF. The CDR3 DNA reads TGTGCCAGCAGCTTCAGTCCCTTAGGGGGCGATACGCAGTATTTT. The J gene is TRBJ2-3, the V gene TRBV5-8, with 7 bases identical to TRBD1. This CDR3 is 15 amino acids long. The germline V gene encodes CDR1 SGHTS and CDR2 YDEGEE. After removal of 2 bases from V and 6 bases from J, the junction contained 9 bases not matched to a gene. The full variable domain, rest sourced from reference TRBV5-8 and TRBJ2-3, is EAGVTQSPTHLIKTRGQQATLRCSPISGHTSVYWYQQALGLGLQFLLWYDEGEERNRGNFPPRFSGRQFPNYSSELNVNALELEDSALYLCASSFSPLGGDTQYFGPGTRLTVL.

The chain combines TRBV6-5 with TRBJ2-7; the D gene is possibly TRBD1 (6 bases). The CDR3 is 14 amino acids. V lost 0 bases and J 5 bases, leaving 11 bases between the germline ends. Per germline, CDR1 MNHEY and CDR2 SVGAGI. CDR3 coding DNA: TGTGCCAGCAGTTACTCGGGGGCGATTAACGAGCAGTACTTC. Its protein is CASSYSGAINEQYF.

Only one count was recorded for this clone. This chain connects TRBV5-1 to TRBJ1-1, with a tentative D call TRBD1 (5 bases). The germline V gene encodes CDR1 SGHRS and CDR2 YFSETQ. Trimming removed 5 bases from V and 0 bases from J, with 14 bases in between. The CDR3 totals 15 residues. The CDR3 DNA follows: TGCGCCAGCAGGGCTGACAGTTCTATGAACACTGAAGCTTTCTTT. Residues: CASRADSSMNTEAFF.

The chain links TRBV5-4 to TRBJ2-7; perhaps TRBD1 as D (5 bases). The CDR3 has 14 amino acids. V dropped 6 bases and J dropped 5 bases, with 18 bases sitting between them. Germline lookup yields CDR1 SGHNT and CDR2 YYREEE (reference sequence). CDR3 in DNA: TGTGCCAGCACCGTAGAAGGGGCAGTCAACGAGCAGTACTTC. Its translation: CASTVEGAVNEQYF.

The DNA of the CDR3 is TGTGCCAGCAGCCCATGGTCGGAGGAAACCGGGGAGCTGTTTTTT. This gives the protein CASSPWSEETGELFF. This rearrangement joins TRBV7-9 to TRBJ2-2, with D perhaps TRBD2 (5 bases). Germline V gene lookup returns CDR1 SEHNR and CDR2 FQNEAQ (reference sequence). There are 15 residues in the CDR3. V was trimmed by 5 bases and J by 5 bases, leaving 15 bases between them.

The CDR3 DNA reads as TGCGCCAGCTGGGGACTTAGCGGAGATACGCAGTATTTT. Its translation is CASWGLSGDTQYF. V and J are TRBV5-1 and TRBJ2-3; a weak D match, TRBD2 (6 bases). The CDR3 is 13 residues long. The V gene's germline CDR1 is SGHRS and CDR2 YFSETQ. V dropped 7 bases and J dropped 5 bases, with 14 bases sitting between them.

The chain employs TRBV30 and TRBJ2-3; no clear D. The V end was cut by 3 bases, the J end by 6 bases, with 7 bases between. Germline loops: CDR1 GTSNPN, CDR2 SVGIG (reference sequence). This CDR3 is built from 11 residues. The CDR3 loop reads CAWSPQDTQYF. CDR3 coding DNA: TGTGCCTGGAGCCCCCAGGATACGCAGTATTTT.

CDR3 amino acids: CTSSQVNPRLAGVGETQYF. The CDR3 DNA follows: TGCACCAGCAGCCAAGTTAACCCTAGGCTAGCCGGGGTTGGGGAGACCCAGTACTTC. The chain recombines TRBV1 with TRBJ2-5; whether TRBD2, the table's D call, matches the DNA was not checked. TRBV1 is labeled a pseudogene. The CDR3 is 19 residues long.

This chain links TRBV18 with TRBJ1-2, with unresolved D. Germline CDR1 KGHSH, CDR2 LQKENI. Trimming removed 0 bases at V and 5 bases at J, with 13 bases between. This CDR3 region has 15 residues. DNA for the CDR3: TGTGCCAGCTCACCACCGGGGTCGGGAAGGTATGGCTACACCTTC. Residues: CASSPPGSGRYGYTF. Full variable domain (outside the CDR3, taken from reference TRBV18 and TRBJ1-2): NAGVMQNPRHLVRRRGQEARLRCSPMKGHSHVYWYRQLPEEGLKFMVYLQKENIIDESGMPKERFSAEFPKEGPSILRIQQVVRGDSAAYFCASSPPGSGRYGYTFGSGTRLTVV.